Shown below are 26 T cell receptor beta chains from a single sample sequenced in a study of liver allograft versus peripheral blood T cells. Study-wide background: Transplanted-liver T cell receptor repertoires were compared with recipients' peripheral blood repertoires.

TCRdb called the reads again in MiXCR, with one record for every CDR3 protein. The sample contains some 2,000 distinct CDR3 sequences, over 15% of which appear only once. All receptors derive from a human patient who had a liver transplant. Some T cells may trace back to the graft donor.

Concerning this clonotype: A much more abundant neighbour one base away suggests this may be a read error. The rearrangement uses TRBV7-2 and TRBJ1-1; 9 nucleotides line up with TRBD1. CDR3 length: 12 amino acids. Trimming took 5 bases from V and 7 from J; bases not matched to a gene: 2. The V gene's germline CDR1 is SGHTA and CDR2 FQGNSA. The chain's CDR3 is CTSSGQGHEAFF. The CDR3 DNA is TGTACCAGCAGCGGACAGGGGCATGAAGCTTTCTTT.

As concerns this clonotype: This may come from a read error, since a much larger clone is one base off. The chain uses TRBV27 and TRBJ2-7; perhaps TRBD1 as D (6 bases). This CDR3 comprises 16 residues. Germline CDR1 MNHEY, CDR2 SMNVEV (reference sequence). V was trimmed by 5 bases and J by 1 base, leaving 18 bases between them. CDR3 sequence reads: CASSPSTGVISYEQYF. For the CDR3, the DNA is TGTGCCAGCAGTCCCTCGACAGGCGTTATTTCCTACGAGCAGTACTTC.

This chain joins TRBV7-2 and TRBJ1-6, with TRBD1 as a possible D gene (5 bases). Germline V lookup: CDR1 SGHTA, CDR2 FQGNSA. The CDR3 runs 14 residues. Trimming took off 5 bases at V and 9 bases at J, with 14 bases between the two ends. The CDR3 region is CASSPLGGGSPLHF. The CDR3 DNA reads as TGTGCCAGCAGCCCACTGGGGGGGGGTTCACCCCTCCACTTT.

This sequence joins TRBV28 and TRBJ2-1, with 9 bases that match TRBD2. Germline-derived CDR1 and CDR2 are MDHEN and SYDVKM. Unmatched junction bases numbered 7, after V lost 6 bases and J lost 4 bases. The CDR3 has 15 residues. The CDR3 reads CASRSRTSEYNEQFF. In DNA, the CDR3 is TGTGCCAGCAGATCCCGGACTAGCGAGTACAATGAGCAGTTCTTC.

The V and J genes are TRBV7-9 and TRBJ2-5; D unresolved. Germline V gene data show CDR1 as SEHNR and CDR2 as FQNEAQ (reference sequence). The CDR3 is 13 residues long. With 2 bases removed from V and 4 bases from J, the gap between germline ends came to 8 bases. CDR3: CASSLPIIETQYF. For the CDR3, the DNA is TGTGCCAGCAGCTTACCTATAATAGAGACCCAGTACTTC. Drawing the rest from reference TRBV7-9 and TRBJ2-5, the complete variable domain is DTGVSQNPRHKITKRGQNVTFRCDPISEHNRLYWYRQTLGQGPEFLTYFQNEAQLEKSRLLSDRFSAERPKGSFSTLEIQRTEQGDSAMYLCASSLPIIETQYFGPGTRLLVL.

This clonotype is classed as medium-sized (0.01 to 0.1%). CDR3 nucleotides: TGTGCCAGCAGTTTAGTAGGGGACCCCGTACGCTACGAGCAGTACTTC. Translated, it gives CASSLVGDPVRYEQYF. The chain has TRBV12-3 or TRBV12-4 and TRBJ2-7; D possibly uses TRBD1 or TRBD2 (5 bases each). V gave up 1 base and J gave up 3 bases, with 16 bases separating them. The CDR3 contains 16 residues.

The sample holds many counts of this clonotype. The J gene is TRBJ1-4, the V gene TRBV30; 7 bases are shared with TRBD1. The CDR3 consists of 15 residues. CDR1 GTSNPN and CDR2 SVGIG come from the germline V gene (reference sequence). V lost 4 bases, J lost 0 bases, and 5 bases stayed unmatched. CDR3 sequence reads: CAWTGTVTTNEKLFF. CDR3 sequence (DNA): TGTGCCTGGACCGGGACAGTTACAACTAATGAAAAACTGTTTTTT.

This clonotype counts as large (0.1 to 1%). The rearrangement joins TRBV30 to TRBJ2-5, with 7 bases aligning to TRBD1. Germline V gene sequence: CDR1 GTSNPN, CDR2 SVGIG (reference sequence). The CDR3 sequence is 14 residues long. Germline trimming cut 3 bases from V and 1 base from J; bases unmatched to any gene: 5. The CDR3 loop reads CAWSGDSVQETQYF. CDR3 DNA sequence: TGTGCCTGGAGCGGGGACAGCGTCCAAGAGACCCAGTACTTC.

This clonotype counts as medium-sized. The chain is built from TRBV19 and TRBJ2-7, with TRBD2 matching over 9 bases. Losses at the gene ends were 3 bases for V and 0 bases for J; bases not matched to a gene: 6. The CDR3 covers 16 residues. CDR1 LNHDA and CDR2 SQIVND come from the germline V gene (reference sequence). The CDR3 DNA is TGTGCCAGTAGTATTGGTATTAGCGGGAGCTCCTACGAGCAGTACTTC. Its protein product is CASSIGISGSSYEQYF.

J is TRBJ2-7 and V is TRBV20-1; TRBD1 aligns across 9 bases. This CDR3 spans 15 amino acids. Germline values: CDR1 DFQATT, CDR2 SNEGSKA (reference sequence). Trimming removed 0 bases from V and 1 base from J; junction bases left unmatched: 4. This chain's CDR3 is CSARDFGTGSYEQYF. As DNA, the CDR3 is TGCAGTGCTAGAGATTTTGGGACAGGGTCCTACGAGCAGTACTTC.

A few counts support this clonotype. J is TRBJ2-7 and V is TRBV30; D unclear. Germline V gives CDR1 GTSNPN, CDR2 SVGIG (reference sequence). This CDR3 contains 11 residues. Trimming left V 3 bases short and J 2 bases short, with 5 bases between. The CDR3 region is CAWRRTYEQYF. CDR3 coding DNA: TGTGCCTGGAGACGCACCTACGAGCAGTACTTC.

This clonotype is medium-sized within its sample. V is TRBV27 and J is TRBJ1-6; D is possibly TRBD1 (5 bases). The germline CDR1 and CDR2 sequences are MNHEY and SMNVEV (reference sequence). This CDR3 comprises 14 residues. The V gene lost 3 bases and the J gene lost 11 bases, with 14 bases spanning the gap. The DNA for the CDR3 is TGTGCCAGCAGTTTTAATGTAGGGACCCCACCCCTCCACTTT. Protein sequence: CASSFNVGTPPLHF.

This clonotype was found many times. The V and J genes are TRBV19 and TRBJ1-2; D ambiguous. The germline V and J ends were trimmed by 2 bases and 0 bases, with 10 bases remaining between them. The CDR3 covers 15 residues. Germline V lookup: CDR1 LNHDA, CDR2 SQIVND (reference sequence). Here the CDR3 reads CASSISFTTNYGYTF. CDR3 bases: TGTGCCAGTAGTATATCGTTCACCACTAACTATGGCTACACCTTC.

In its sample, this clonotype is medium-sized. This chain uses TRBV12-3 or TRBV12-4 with TRBJ2-1; 10 bases are a match to TRBD2. Germline trimming cut 5 bases from V and 0 bases from J; bases unmatched to any gene: 13. The CDR3 is 19 residues long. The DNA of the CDR3 is TGTGCCAGCAGTCCACCCGGGCTAGCGGGGGTAAGCTCCTACAATGAGCAGTTCTTC. Encoded protein: CASSPPGLAGVSSYNEQFF.

This clonotype came up a few times. The rearrangement uses TRBV6-1 and TRBJ1-5, with 8 bases aligning to TRBD1. Per the germline V gene, CDR1 is MNHNS and CDR2 is SASEGT. The CDR3 has 15 residues. The junction had 6 bases not matched to a gene; V was cut back by 1 base and J by 7 bases. CDR3 sequence reads: CASSEGPRQGQPQHF. CDR3 bases: TGTGCCAGCAGTGAAGGCCCGAGACAGGGGCAGCCCCAGCATTTT.

J is TRBJ2-1 and V is TRBV6-1; 14 nucleotides line up with TRBD2. The germline V gene encodes CDR1 MNHNS and CDR2 SASEGT. Trimming removed 7 bases from V and 4 bases from J; junction bases left unmatched: 3. The CDR3 spans 15 residues. The DNA for the CDR3 is TGTGCCAGCAACGGACTAGCGGGGGGATACAATGAGCAGTTCTTC. It encodes CASNGLAGGYNEQFF.

The chain has TRBV7-9 and TRBJ2-7, with 7 bases identical to TRBD2. The CDR3 consists of 12 residues. The germline CDR1 and CDR2 sequences are SEHNR and FQNEAQ (reference sequence). Trimming took 5 bases from V and 4 from J; bases not matched to a gene: 2. This chain's CDR3 is CASSRAGYEQYF. For the CDR3, the DNA is TGTGCCAGCAGCCGAGCGGGGTACGAGCAGTACTTC.

CDR3 sequence reads: CASSEAGGFYEQYF. The CDR3 DNA sequence: TGTGCCAGCAGTGAAGCGGGAGGCTTCTACGAGCAGTACTTC. The chain uses TRBV6-1 and TRBJ2-7, with D perhaps matching TRBD2 (6 bases). V dropped 0 bases and J dropped 3 bases, with 9 bases sitting between them. This CDR3 has 14 residues. Germline lookup yields CDR1 MNHNS and CDR2 SASEGT.

This clonotype was seen at least ten times. V usage is TRBV6-2 or TRBV6-3 and J usage is TRBJ1-2, with 7 bases identical to TRBD1. V gave up 2 bases and J gave up 8 bases; unmatched junction bases: 8. Germline CDR1 is MNHEY and CDR2 is SVGEGT. The CDR3 extends over 14 amino acids. The CDR3 protein is CASSYLQGEIGYTF. The CDR3 DNA reads as TGTGCCAGCAGTTACCTCCAGGGGGAGATCGGCTACACCTTC.

The chain recombines TRBV20-1 with TRBJ2-7, with 15 bases aligning to TRBD2. Germline CDR1 DFQATT, CDR2 SNEGSKA (reference sequence). This CDR3 comprises 17 residues. Trimming took 6 bases from V and 5 from J; bases not matched to a gene: 14. CDR3 amino acids: CSALRTSGRAVGHEQYF. In DNA, the CDR3 is TGCAGTGCACTCAGGACTAGCGGGAGGGCCGTAGGGCACGAGCAGTACTTC.

This clonotype was found many times. The chain is built from TRBV5-5 and TRBJ2-5, with D possibly called TRBD1 or TRBD2 (5 bases each). CDR3 length: 15 residues. V shed 0 bases and J shed 3 bases, with 12 bases lying between them. CDR1 is SGHKS, CDR2 YYEKEE, per germline (reference sequence). The DNA for the CDR3 is TGTGCCAGCAGCTTGGCCCGGGGCCTGGAAGAGACCCAGTACTTC. Translation: CASSLARGLEETQYF.

This clonotype was seen repeatedly, ten times or more. The CDR3 DNA is TGTGCTAGTGGTTTGGGCCTGACAGAGACCCAGTACTTC. It codes for CASGLGLTETQYF. The V and J genes are TRBV12-5 and TRBJ2-5; D remains unclear. V lost 1 base to trimming and J lost 4 bases, with 7 bases between them. This CDR3 is 13 amino acids long. Per germline, CDR1 LGHNT and CDR2 FRNRAP.

This clonotype was detected only a few times. The chain couples TRBV10-3 to TRBJ1-4; TRBD1 is a possible D gene (5 bases). CDR1 is ENHRY, CDR2 SYGVKD, per germline. Trimming took 11 bases from V and 8 from J, leaving 18 bases between them. The length of the CDR3 is 13 residues. The chain's CDR3 is CAAGGERVEKLFF. CDR3 DNA sequence: TGTGCCGCCGGGGGGGAGCGAGTAGAAAAACTGTTTTTT.

In this sample, this clonotype turned up many times. This sequence joins TRBV11-2 and TRBJ1-1; D is perhaps TRBD1 (5 bases). This CDR3 is 16 amino acids long. Trimming cost V 4 bases and J 2 bases, with 17 bases left between them. Germline CDR1 is SGHAT and CDR2 is FQNNGV. CDR3 in amino acids: CASSSAPRVINTEAFF. The CDR3 nucleotides read TGTGCCAGCAGCTCAGCCCCCAGGGTCATTAACACTGAAGCTTTCTTT.

Remarks on this clonotype: Its ends do not fully match the called genes, so a read error is possible. The chain employs TRBV5-6 and TRBJ1-5, with D possibly being TRBD1 (6 bases). CDR1 SGHDT and CDR2 YYEEEE come from the germline V gene. This CDR3 is 16 amino acids long. CDR3 in amino acids: CANSLAIGTTNQPQHF. The CDR3 bases are TGTGCCAACAGCTTGGCCATAGGGACAACCAATCAGCCCCAGCATTTT.

This clonotype was counted a few times. This rearrangement joins TRBV5-4 to TRBJ2-7; D is unclear. CDR1 and CDR2 from the germline V gene are SGHNT and YYREEE (reference sequence). This CDR3 spans 13 amino acids. The V gene lost 0 bases and the J gene lost 3 bases, with 7 bases spanning the gap. The CDR3 reads CASSLETNYEQYF. The CDR3 DNA is TGTGCCAGCAGCTTGGAGACCAACTACGAGCAGTACTTC.